These 31 T cell receptor beta chains were all obtained from the same sample, sequenced in a study of tumor and adjacent non-tumor tissue in lung cancer. Three rounds of nested PCR, following a modified ARM-PCR protocol, produced the TCRbeta library. TCRdb used MiXCR to reprocess the multiplex PCR reads, holding one entry per CDR3 protein. The sample lists 200,000 to 250,000 distinct CDR3 sequences; less than 80% were seen once. No cell sorting was done before RNA was extracted from the tissue. The sequenced material came from lung tumor tissue. The receptors come from a man aged 55 to 70 with non-small cell lung cancer.

As regards this clonotype: Germline is not matched at one junction end, which may reflect a read error. The CDR3 loop is CANSMGASAANVLTF. The CDR3 coding sequence is TGTGCCAACAGCATGGGGGCCTCTGCGGCCAACGTACTGACTTTC. The chain combines TRBV6-1 with TRBJ2-6; weak D call: TRBD1 (6 bases). Looked up from germline, CDR1 is MNHNS and CDR2 is SASEGT. The length of the CDR3 is 15 residues.

This clonotype came up once. Just one base apart from a much larger clone, this may be a read error. The CDR3 DNA reads TGCAGTGCTAGAGAATCGGGATGGCTCCCCTACAATGAGCAGTTCTTC. It yields the protein CSARESGWLPYNEQFF. The chain has TRBV20-1 and TRBJ2-1; perhaps TRBD2 as D (5 bases). The CDR3 has 16 amino acids. Germline V CDR1 and CDR2: DFQATT, SNEGSKA (reference sequence). Trimming pared 0 bases from V and 2 bases from J, leaving 14 bases between.

In regard to this clonotype: A read error is possible here, since a much larger clone lies one base away. The gene calls are TRBV6-6 and TRBJ2-2; 10 bases line up with TRBD2. The CDR3 is 15 residues long. The V gene's germline CDR1 is MNHNY and CDR2 SVGAGI (reference sequence). CDR3 amino acids: CATSSSGRDTGELFF. CDR3 sequence (DNA): TGTGCCACCAGTTCTAGCGGGAGAGACACCGGGGAGCTGTTTTTT.

To note about this clonotype: A much more abundant neighbour one base away suggests this may be a read error. The genes are TRBV6-1 and TRBJ2-1; weak D call: TRBD1 (5 bases). The length of the CDR3 is 14 residues. Germline V lookup: CDR1 MNHNS, CDR2 SASEGT. The CDR3 coding sequence is TGTACCAGCAGTTTCAAAGGGGCGGACAATGAGCAGTTCTTC. It is translated as CTSSFKGADNEQFF.

This clonotype was seen ten or more times. The chain uses TRBV12-3 or TRBV12-4 and TRBJ1-2, with D possibly TRBD1 on 6 matching bases. The CDR3 runs 16 residues. V gave up 1 base and J gave up 3 bases, with 15 bases separating them. The chain's CDR3 is CASSLDIGRGYYGYTF. Here the CDR3 DNA reads TGTGCCAGCAGTTTAGATATCGGAAGGGGGTACTATGGCTACACCTTC.

The sample holds one count of this clonotype. Here the CDR3 omits its conserved ending phenylalanine or tryptophan, so a read error is the likely source. The gene calls are TRBV12-3 or TRBV12-4 and TRBJ1-4, with 9 bases aligning to TRBD1. With 6 bases clipped from V and 9 bases from J, the junction kept 8 bases outside the gene matches. The CDR3 sequence is 14 residues long. CDR3 sequence reads: CASSLGQGGKKLFL. Here the CDR3 DNA reads TGTGCCAGCAGCTTGGGACAGGGTGGCAAAAAACTGTTTCTC.

Only a few counts were recorded for this clonotype. At one end the junction does not follow the germline gene, possibly because of a read error. The rearrangement links TRBV7-4 to TRBJ2-7, with TRBD1 matching over 8 bases. Germline CDR1 is SGHVT and CDR2 is SQSDAQ. This CDR3 has 14 residues. The CDR3 region has the DNA TGTGCCAGGAGGGACAGGCCCCTTTTACTCGAGCAGTATTTC. It encodes CARRDRPLLLEQYF.

J is TRBJ2-1 and V is TRBV28; either TRBD1 or TRBD2 may fit D (5 bases each). Trimming removed 6 bases at V and 7 bases at J, with 19 bases between. From germline, CDR1 is MDHEN and CDR2 SYDVKM. The CDR3 contains 15 residues. The CDR3 protein is CASSFLGTPLNEQFF. In nucleotides, the CDR3 is TGTGCCAGCAGCTTCCTCGGGACGCCCTTGAATGAGCAGTTCTTC.

On this clonotype: A junction end diverges from the germline sequence, so it may reflect a read error. The chain employs TRBV6-6 and TRBJ1-2, with 12 bases fitting TRBD1. CDR3 length: 16 residues. Looked up from germline, CDR1 is MNHNY and CDR2 is SVGAGI (reference sequence). The CDR3 coding sequence is TGTACCAGCAGGAGACCCACAGGGACAGGGGGCAGTGGCTACACCTTC. Its translation: CTSRRPTGTGGSGYTF.

Of note for this clonotype: The junction departs from the called germline gene at one end, perhaps through a read error. V gene TRBV20-1 combines with J gene TRBJ2-3, with D uncertain. This CDR3 region has 11 residues. The V gene's germline CDR1 is DFQATT and CDR2 SNEGSKA (reference sequence). The DNA of the CDR3 is TGCAGTGCGCTACGCACAGATACGCTGTATTTT. Translation: CSALRTDTLYF.

Concerning this clonotype itself: A read error may produce the germline difference seen at one junction end. The chain combines TRBV6-1 with TRBJ2-5; D not resolved. CDR1 is MNHNS and CDR2 is SASEGT in the germline V gene. The CDR3 totals 14 residues. CDR3 region: CTSSINSAEETQYF. For the CDR3, the DNA is TGTACCAGCAGCATCAACTCCGCGGAAGAGACCCAGTATTTC.

V and J are TRBV6-5 and TRBJ2-5; D is unclear. The CDR3 sequence is 16 residues long. V was pared by 0 bases and J by 4 bases, with 15 bases between. In germline, CDR1 is MNHEY, CDR2 SVGAGI. In nucleotides, the CDR3 is TGTGCCAGCAGTTACTCGAAACGGTCAAGAGCAGAGACCCAGTACTTC. Protein product: CASSYSKRSRAETQYF.

This clonotype is a singleton in its sample. A much larger clonotype is one base distant, so this may be a read error. This sequence joins TRBV20-1 and TRBJ2-3; 10 positions match TRBD2. CDR1 is DFQATT, CDR2 SNEGSKA, per germline (reference sequence). The CDR3 totals 15 residues. The CDR3 nucleotides read TGCGGTGCTACCTTTGGGAGCGGGAGGGGAGATACGCAGTATTTT. Protein: CGATFGSGRGDTQYF.

The chain combines TRBV7-8 with TRBJ2-3; 8 nucleotides line up with TRBD1. CDR3 size: 17 residues. The J segment lost 6 bases and the V segment lost 5 bases, leaving 16 bases of the junction unmatched. Germline V lookup: CDR1 SGHVS, CDR2 FQNEAQ. CDR3 residues: CASSDPRRQGAGDTQYF. Written as DNA, the CDR3 is TGTGCCAGCAGCGATCCGCGACGGCAGGGGGCAGGGGATACGCAGTATTTT. The complete variable domain, with remaining parts taken from reference TRBV7-8 and TRBJ2-3, reads GAGVSQSPRYKVAKRGQDVALRCDPISGHVSLFWYQQALGQGPEFLTYFQNEAQLDKSGLPSDRFFAERPEGSVSTLKIQRTQQEDSAVYLCASSDPRRQGAGDTQYFGPGTRLTVL.

To note about this clonotype: One junction end disagrees with the germline gene, perhaps due to a read error. The rearrangement uses TRBV11-3 and TRBJ2-7; tentative D call: TRBD2 (6 bases). CDR3 length: 15 residues. Germline CDR1 is SGHNT and CDR2 is YENEEA. CDR3: CASGSSAGIDYGQYF. The CDR3 DNA reads TGTGCCAGTGGCTCCTCAGCGGGCATCGACTACGGGCAGTACTTC.

In the case of this clonotype: One end of the junction is discordant with germline, which a read error may explain. CDR3 coding DNA: TGCGTCAGCAGCCAAGATCCCGGATTCTCAGGGGAGCTGTTTTTT. Its protein is CVSSQDPGFSGELFF. The chain carries TRBV4-3 and TRBJ2-2, with D uncertain. Germline values: CDR1 LGHNA, CDR2 YSLEER. CDR3 length equals 15 residues.

The chain couples TRBV6-6 to TRBJ2-7; possible D gene TRBD1, 6 bases. Germline V gene lookup returns CDR1 MNHNY and CDR2 SVGAGI (reference sequence). The CDR3 has 11 amino acids. V lost 6 bases and J lost 4, with 7 bases in between. Here the CDR3 reads CASRTGYEQYF. In DNA form, the CDR3 reads TGTGCCAGCAGAACAGGGTACGAGCAGTACTTC.

The genes are TRBV19 and TRBJ1-5, with D possibly matching TRBD1 (6 bases). CDR1 is LNHDA, CDR2 SQIVND, per germline (reference sequence). V lost 7 bases, J lost 0 bases, and 28 bases lay in between. The CDR3 contains 20 residues. The CDR3 bases are TGTGCCAGTAAAAAGATTTGGGGGGCGAGAGAGGAATATAGCAATCAGCCCCAGCATTTT. Amino acid sequence: CASKKIWGAREEYSNQPQHF.

On this clonotype itself: It is likely a read error, because the conserved phenylalanine at the end of the CDR3 is missing. The V and J genes are TRBV30 and TRBJ1-6, with 9 bases identical to TRBD1. Germline assignment: CDR1 GTSNPN and CDR2 SVGIG (reference sequence). This CDR3 has 12 amino acids. CDR3 in DNA: TGTGCCGCGACAGGGGGTTATTCACTCCTCCACTAT. Translating gives CAATGGYSLLHY.

The chain couples TRBV12-3 or TRBV12-4 to TRBJ2-7; D may match TRBD1 or TRBD2 (5 bases each). The V and J ends lost 10 bases and 10 bases respectively, with 17 bases between them. The CDR3 consists of 11 residues. The CDR3 DNA reads TGTGCCACTGCGAGGGGAGCCGACCAGTACTTC. Translating gives CATARGADQYF.

Points on this clonotype: The junction departs from the called germline gene at one end, perhaps through a read error. CDR3 sequence reads: CASSSGYYGYTF. The CDR3 region has the DNA TGTGCCAGCAGTTCAGGGTACTACGGCTACACCTTC. The chain has TRBV12-3 or TRBV12-4 and TRBJ1-2; maybe TRBD1 (5 bases). CDR3 length: 12 amino acids.

The chain carries TRBV10-2 and TRBJ2-2; 9 bases line up with TRBD2. Germline V gene lookup returns CDR1 WSHSY and CDR2 SAAADI. This CDR3 spans 16 amino acids. V was pared by 7 bases and J by 5 bases, with 11 bases of the junction left unmatched. In nucleotides, the CDR3 is TGCGCCAGCACCCTGCGAGCGGGGGGCGTTACCGGGGAGCTGTTTTTT. The encoded protein is CASTLRAGGVTGELFF.

Points on this clonotype: The CDR3 does not end in the conserved phenylalanine or tryptophan, so this is likely a read error. The rearrangement links TRBV4-2 to TRBJ2-5, with 11 bases fitting TRBD1. The CDR3 runs 15 residues. Losses at the gene ends were 1 base for V and 10 bases for J; bases not matched to a gene: 8. The germline CDR1 and CDR2 sequences are LGHNA and YNFKEQ. The CDR3 sequence: CASSQGTGGQKIQYL. Written as DNA, the CDR3 is TGTGCCAGCAGCCAAGGGACAGGGGGCCAGAAGATCCAGTACTTA.

As concerns this clonotype: The CDR3 does not close with the conserved phenylalanine or tryptophan, likely indicating a read error. The limits of the CDR3 on the DNA are not certain, so only TCRdb's listed CDR3 is given. The CDR3 region is CASIPVSTDTQYL. This rearrangement joins TRBV12-3 or TRBV12-4 to TRBJ2-3; TRBD1, the table's D call, lacks a check against the DNA. With termini counted, the CDR3 has 13 amino acids.

The chain combines TRBV20-1 with TRBJ1-6; weak D call: TRBD1 (5 bases). CDR3 size: 17 residues. V was cut by 5 bases and J by 9 bases, with 26 bases left in between. The germline V gene has CDR1 DFQATT and CDR2 SNEGSKA (reference sequence). In nucleotides, the CDR3 is TGCAGTGCTTCGGCGAACCTGAGAGGACGGAGGGGTTCACCCCTCCACTTT. It yields the protein CSASANLRGRRGSPLHF.

On this clonotype: The conserved closing phenylalanine or tryptophan is absent in this CDR3, likely reflecting a read error. The rearrangement joins TRBV11-1 to TRBJ2-1; 12 positions match TRBD2. Per germline, CDR1 SGHAT and CDR2 FQDESV (reference sequence). The V segment lost 5 bases and the J segment 0 bases; nucleotides outside the gene matches: 8. The CDR3 contains 18 residues. This chain's CDR3 is CASSPELAGGCSYNEQFS. The CDR3 DNA follows: TGTGCCAGCAGCCCCGAGCTAGCGGGGGGGTGCTCCTACAATGAGCAGTTCTCC.

The V gene is TRBV4-3, the J gene TRBJ2-3, with D unresolved. Per germline, CDR1 LGHNA and CDR2 YSLEER. CDR3 length: 16 amino acids. V was trimmed by 1 base and J by 2 bases, leaving 13 bases between them. DNA for the CDR3: TGCGCCAGCAGCCAAGCAGGCGTGACAACCACAGATACGCAGTATTTT. Amino acid sequence: CASSQAGVTTTDTQYF.

A word on this clonotype: A much larger clone is a single base away; this may be a read error. V gene TRBV7-2 combines with J gene TRBJ2-7; 9 bases are shared with TRBD2. The CDR3 covers 16 residues. The germline gives CDR1 SGHTA, CDR2 FQGNSA. CDR3 sequence (DNA): TGTGTCAGCAGCCCCTGGGGTAGCGGGAGCTCCTACGAGCAGTACTTC. Its protein product is CVSSPWGSGSSYEQYF. The variable domain in full, completed from reference TRBV7-2 and TRBJ2-7, reads GAGVSQSPSNKVTEKGKDVELRCDPISGHTALYWYRQSLGQGLEFLIYFQGNSAPDKSGLPSDRFSAERTGGSVSTLTIQRTQQEDSAVYLCVSSPWGSGSSYEQYFGPGTRLTVT.

This clonotype is termed medium-sized (0.01 to 0.1%). The chain links TRBV11-2 to TRBJ1-2, with D uncertain. Germline loops: CDR1 SGHAT, CDR2 FQNNGV. The CDR3 consists of 15 residues. Trimming stripped 2 bases from V and 4 bases from J, with 14 bases between. The chain's CDR3 is CASSLSRGEFYGYTF. CDR3 nucleotide sequence: TGTGCCAGCAGCTTAAGTCGGGGAGAATTCTATGGCTACACCTTC. Drawing the rest from reference TRBV11-2 and TRBJ1-2, the complete variable domain is EAGVAQSPRYKIIEKRQSVAFWCNPISGHATLYWYQQILGQGPKLLIQFQNNGVVDDSQLPKDRFSAERLKGVDSTLKIQPAKLEDSAVYLCASSLSRGEFYGYTFGSGTRLTVV.

Of note for this clonotype: Possible read error: a much larger clone is one base away. The gene calls are TRBV20-1 and TRBJ2-1; 7 positions agree with TRBD2. Per germline, CDR1 DFQATT and CDR2 SNEGSKA (reference sequence). The CDR3 runs 13 residues. V gave up 3 bases and J gave up 9 bases; unmatched junction bases: 8. CDR3 nucleotide sequence: TGCAGTGCTAGGAGACCTAGCGGAGTTGAGCAGTTCTTC. Protein: CSARRPSGVEQFF.

Turning to this clonotype: The junction differs from germline at one of its ends, possibly a read error. The rearrangement joins TRBV4-3 to TRBJ1-1; D gene unclear. Germline CDR1 and CDR2: LGHNA and YSLEER. CDR3 size: 17 residues. The CDR3 nucleotides read TGCACCAACAGCCAAGACGTTCCGGGCAGTTCGGGCACTGAGGCTCTCTTT. Translated: CTNSQDVPGSSGTEALF.